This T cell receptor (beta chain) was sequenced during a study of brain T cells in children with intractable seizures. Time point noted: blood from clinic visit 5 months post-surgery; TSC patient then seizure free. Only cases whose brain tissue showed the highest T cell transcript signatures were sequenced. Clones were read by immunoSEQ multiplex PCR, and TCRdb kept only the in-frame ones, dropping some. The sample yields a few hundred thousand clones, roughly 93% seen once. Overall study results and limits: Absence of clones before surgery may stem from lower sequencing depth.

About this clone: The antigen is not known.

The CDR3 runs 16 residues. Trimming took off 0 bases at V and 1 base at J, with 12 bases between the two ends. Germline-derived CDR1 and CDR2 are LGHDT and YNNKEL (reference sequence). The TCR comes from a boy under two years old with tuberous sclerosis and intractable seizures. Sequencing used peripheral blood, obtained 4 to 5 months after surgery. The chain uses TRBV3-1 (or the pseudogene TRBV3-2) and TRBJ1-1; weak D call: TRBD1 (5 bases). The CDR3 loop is CASSQEAGLENTEAFF. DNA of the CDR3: TGTGCCAGCAGCCAAGAGGCGGGGCTGGAGAACACTGAAGCTTTCTTT.